This record concerns one T cell receptor beta chain sequence. The CDR3 runs to 15 residues. V gave up 1 base and J gave up 5 bases, with 12 bases separating them. Germline lookup yields CDR1 SEHNR and CDR2 FQNEAQ (reference sequence). This entry is derived from a study of blood T cell repertoires in COVID-19. Measured with immunoSEQ multiplex PCR; TCRdb has only the in-frame clones, and not every one. The sample lists about 220,000 clones, roughly nine tenths occurring once. The sample was PBMCs or T cells enriched from blood (not recorded which). The receptor comes from a woman aged 18-30 years in a cohort exposed to, infected with or recovered from COVID-19 (not recorded which). The gene calls are TRBV7-9 and TRBJ1-5, with D possibly TRBD1 on 5 matching bases. DNA for the CDR3: TGTGCCAGCAGCTTAGGGCGATCGGGGGATCAGCCCCAGCATTTT. It specifies CASSLGRSGDQPQHF. Combining the CDR3 with reference TRBV7-9 and TRBJ1-5 gives the whole variable domain DTGVSQNPRHKITKRGQNVTFRCDPISEHNRLYWYRQTLGQGPEFLTYFQNEAQLEKSRLLSDRFSAERPKGSFSTLEIQRTEQGDSAMYLCASSLGRSGDQPQHFGDGTRLSIL.